These 14 T cell receptor beta chains were sequenced from one sample in a study of CD8 T cells in ankylosing spondylitis. Study-level results: Seven to nine highly homologous variants made up a TCR beta motif that seemed to typify ankylosing spondylitis blood.

No antigen has been identified for these receptors. TCRdb passed the 5' RACE reads through MiXCR, listing each CDR3 protein once. The data hold about 220,000 distinct CDR3 sequences, with around 6.6% observed a single time. Material for sequencing was blood, either unsorted or a sorted T cell fraction (not recorded which). The source is a male donor with ankylosing spondylitis.

This clonotype was seen at least ten times. The J gene is TRBJ1-1, the V gene TRBV6-5; D unclear. This CDR3 spans 14 amino acids. The germline CDR1 and CDR2 sequences are MNHEY and SVGAGI. Trimming took 0 bases from V and 1 from J, leaving 6 bases between them. CDR3 amino acids: CASSYSAGNTEAFF. The CDR3 DNA reads as TGTGCCAGCAGTTACTCTGCCGGGAACACTGAAGCTTTCTTT.

This clonotype was recorded many times. The chain employs TRBV28 and TRBJ2-3, with 8 nucleotides matching TRBD2. CDR1 MDHEN and CDR2 SYDVKM come from the germline V gene. This CDR3 is 15 amino acids long. Unmatched junction bases numbered 7, after V lost 6 bases and J lost 2 bases. Here the CDR3 reads CASRPTSGATDTQYF. CDR3 in DNA: TGTGCCAGCAGACCTACTAGCGGAGCCACAGATACGCAGTATTTT. Full variable domain (outside the CDR3, taken from reference TRBV28 and TRBJ2-3): DVKVTQSSRYLVKRTGEKVFLECVQDMDHENMFWYRQDPGLGLRLIYFSYDVKMKEKGDIPEGYSVSREKKERFSLILESASTNQTSMYLCASRPTSGATDTQYFGPGTRLTVL.

The chain employs TRBV20-1 and TRBJ2-7; D call uncertain. Trimming shortened V by 5 bases and J by 2 bases, and 31 bases separated the two germline ends. Per germline, CDR1 DFQATT and CDR2 SNEGSKA (reference sequence). The CDR3 is 19 amino acids. The CDR3 DNA reads TGCAGTGCTCAGGATCCGGCCTCCTTGGGTCAGGAGTACACCTACGAGCAGTACTTC. It codes for CSAQDPASLGQEYTYEQYF.

This clonotype was recorded at least ten times. The chain couples TRBV6-2 or TRBV6-3 to TRBJ2-1; the D gene is possibly TRBD2 (6 bases). CDR3 length equals 17 residues. The V gene lost 3 bases and the J gene lost 2 bases, with 17 bases spanning the gap. Germline V gives CDR1 MNHEY, CDR2 SVGEGT. CDR3 in amino acids: CASSYLLRDLTYNEQFF. The DNA for the CDR3 is TGTGCCAGCAGTTATCTTCTGAGGGACTTAACCTACAATGAGCAGTTCTTC.

This clonotype has only a few counts. V usage is TRBV4-2 and J usage is TRBJ2-3; 8 nucleotides line up with TRBD2. Looked up from germline, CDR1 is LGHNA and CDR2 is YNFKEQ. Trimming at V came to 0 bases and at J to 8 bases, leaving 10 bases not matched to a gene. CDR3 length: 16 amino acids. CDR3: CASSQDSGGRTTTQYF. In nucleotides, the CDR3 is TGTGCCAGCAGCCAAGATAGTGGCGGGAGGACCACTACGCAGTATTTT.

The chain uses TRBV5-5 and TRBJ2-7; maybe TRBD1 (6 bases). There are 14 residues in the CDR3. Looked up from germline, CDR1 is SGHKS and CDR2 is YYEKEE (reference sequence). The ends were cut back, 4 bases at V and 0 bases at J, with 11 bases in the middle. The CDR3 DNA is TGTGCCAGCAGCCCAGGGGAAAGCTCCTACGAGCAGTACTTC. Amino acid sequence: CASSPGESSYEQYF.

This clonotype has ten or more counts. This chain uses TRBV27 with TRBJ2-2; weak D call: TRBD2 (5 bases). Germline V gene data show CDR1 as MNHEY and CDR2 as SMNVEV (reference sequence). V lost 7 bases to trimming and J lost 6 bases, with 15 bases between them. The CDR3 loop spans 14 amino acids. CDR3 loop: CASNPSSLSGELFF. The CDR3, as DNA: TGTGCCAGCAACCCTAGCTCTCTTTCCGGGGAGCTGTTTTTT.

The table lists this clonotype with a few counts. The V and J genes are TRBV19 and TRBJ1-1, with D uncertain. CDR1 is LNHDA, CDR2 SQIVND, per germline (reference sequence). Trimming left V 3 bases short and J 3 bases short, with 11 bases between. The CDR3 has 14 amino acids. CDR3 protein: CASSMDGVYTEAFF. CDR3 DNA sequence: TGTGCCAGTAGTATGGACGGGGTGTACACTGAAGCTTTCTTT.

This clonotype was counted ten times or more. This rearrangement joins TRBV20-1 to TRBJ1-4; D not resolved. V dropped 1 base and J dropped 0 bases, with 18 bases sitting between them. This CDR3 comprises 18 residues. Germline V lookup: CDR1 DFQATT, CDR2 SNEGSKA (reference sequence). The CDR3 nucleotides are TGCAGTGCTAGAGGAAGGAGGATTGGATTATCAACTAATGAAAAACTGTTTTTT. Translation gives CSARGRRIGLSTNEKLFF.

The table lists this clonotype with a few counts. The chain uses TRBV3-1 and TRBJ2-1; D is unresolved. The germline V gene encodes CDR1 LGHDT and CDR2 YNNKEL (reference sequence). V lost 0 bases and J 5 bases, leaving 8 bases between the germline ends. The CDR3 is 14 residues long. DNA of the CDR3: TGTGCCAGCAGCCAAGATCCGGCAAACAATGAGCAGTTCTTC. Translated, it gives CASSQDPANNEQFF.

This clonotype came up many times. CDR3 coding DNA: TGTGCCAGCAGGCCCAATGGGGGCGGGCAGTACTTC. Its protein is CASRPNGGGQYF. The chain uses TRBV27 and TRBJ2-7; D possibly corresponds to TRBD1 (6 bases). The CDR3 is 12 amino acids. Trimming took off 6 bases at V and 9 bases at J, with 15 bases between the two ends. CDR1 is MNHEY and CDR2 is SMNVEV in the germline V gene (reference sequence).

This clonotype was observed at least ten times. CDR3 amino acids: CASSEPGAGNTIYF. CDR3 nucleotides: TGTGCCAGCAGTGAACCCGGGGCTGGAAACACCATATATTTT. The chain joins TRBV2 to TRBJ1-3; D not resolved. Trimming took off 2 bases at V and 2 bases at J, with 7 bases between the two ends. The CDR3 consists of 14 residues. CDR1 and CDR2 (germline): SNHLY, FYNNEI. The variable domain in full, completed from reference TRBV2 and TRBJ1-3, reads EPEVTQTPSHQVTQMGQEVILRCVPISNHLYFYWYRQILGQKVEFLVSFYNNEISEKSEIFDDQFSVERPDGSNFTLKIRSTKLEDSAMYFCASSEPGAGNTIYFGEGSWLTVV.

Many counts were recorded for this clonotype. This sequence joins TRBV4-2 and TRBJ2-3; 8 bases are a match to TRBD2. V shed 1 base, J shed 7 bases, and the junction held 13 bases outside the gene matches. This CDR3 comprises 17 residues. CDR1 and CDR2 from the germline V gene are LGHNA and YNFKEQ. The CDR3 coding sequence is TGTGCCAGCAGCCAAGCCTCCAGCGGCGGGGGGCTGAATACGCAGTATTTT. Amino acids: CASSQASSGGGLNTQYF.

This clonotype was observed a few times. The J gene is TRBJ2-3, the V gene TRBV27, with 12 positions matching TRBD2. Germline CDR1 is MNHEY and CDR2 is SMNVEV (reference sequence). The trim removed 4 bases at V and 8 bases at J, leaving 13 bases unmatched. This CDR3 comprises 17 residues. CDR3 region: CASSSLGASGRAVTQYF. CDR3 sequence (DNA): TGTGCCAGCAGTTCCTTAGGCGCTAGCGGGAGGGCCGTTACGCAGTATTTT.